Listed here are 21 T cell receptor beta chains from one sample, sequenced in a study of cytomegalovirus exposure and HLA in healthy donors. With 60 Vbeta and 13 Jbeta primers, the PCR was carried out. The assay was immunoSEQ multiplex PCR, and TCRdb's table has in-frame clones only and misses some. Of about 210,000 clones in the sample, about three quarters were seen once. Specimen: PBMCs. These receptors came from a male donor in good health and CMV-seronegative.

This clone was seen a handful of times. V and J are TRBV4-2 and TRBJ2-7; possibly TRBD2 for D (6 bases). Trimming pared 3 bases from V and 2 bases from J, leaving 11 bases between. The CDR3 is 14 residues long. The germline V gene encodes CDR1 LGHNA and CDR2 YNFKEQ. CDR3 in amino acids: CASSHRDSTYEQYF. The CDR3, as DNA: TGTGCCAGCAGCCACCGGGACTCGACCTACGAGCAGTACTTC.

This clone came up once. The chain links TRBV7-2 to TRBJ1-4; 7 bases match TRBD1. The CDR3 is made up of 17 amino acids. Germline loops: CDR1 SGHTA, CDR2 FQGNSA. The J segment lost 0 bases and the V segment lost 5 bases, leaving 9 bases of the junction unmatched. The CDR3 sequence is CASSARQGPSTNEKLFF. Written as DNA, the CDR3 is TGTGCCAGCAGCGCTCGACAGGGTCCCTCAACTAATGAAAAACTGTTTTTT.

This sequence joins TRBV2 and TRBJ2-4, with TRBD1 matching 8 bases. This CDR3 comprises 20 residues. CDR1 SNHLY and CDR2 FYNNEI come from the germline V gene. Trimming cost V 7 bases and J 1 base; bases outside gene matches: 21. The CDR3 nucleotides are TGTGCCAGCACCGCCCGGCGGACAGGGCGCCTGGATGGGGCCAAAAACATTCAGTACTTC. Translated: CASTARRTGRLDGAKNIQYF.

The chain is built from TRBV2 and TRBJ1-4, with 9 nucleotides matching TRBD1. V lost 6 bases, J lost 4 bases, and 3 bases stayed unmatched. The CDR3 has 14 amino acids. Germline assignment: CDR1 SNHLY and CDR2 FYNNEI. CDR3 in DNA: TGTGCCAGCAGAGGACAGGGGAGTAATGAAAAACTGTTTTTT. This sequence encodes CASRGQGSNEKLFF.

This chain links TRBV9 with TRBJ2-7; 8 bases are a match to TRBD1. V was pared by 4 bases and J by 12 bases, with 9 bases of the junction left unmatched. The V gene's germline CDR1 is SGDLS and CDR2 YYNGEE. There are 12 residues in the CDR3. The CDR3 DNA reads TGTGCCAGCAGCCCCGGACAGGGTAATCCGTACTTC. Translation: CASSPGQGNPYF.

The rearrangement uses TRBV7-3 and TRBJ2-1, with 8 bases fitting TRBD2. The V gene's germline CDR1 is SGHTA and CDR2 FQGTGA. The V and J ends lost 4 bases and 9 bases, in that order; junction bases with no gene match: 17. The CDR3 consists of 17 residues. The CDR3 sequence is CASSSPPSGGGPGEQFF. The CDR3 coding sequence is TGTGCCAGCAGCTCCCCACCCTCTGGCGGGGGGCCCGGTGAGCAGTTCTTC.

V is TRBV5-6 and J is TRBJ1-1; D is unclear. The germline gives CDR1 SGHDT, CDR2 YYEEEE. The CDR3 loop spans 12 amino acids. Between the trimmed V and J ends, which lost 0 bases and 2 bases, there was a span of 2 bases. The CDR3 here is CASSLVNTEAFF. The CDR3 coding sequence is TGTGCCAGCAGCTTGGTAAACACTGAAGCTTTCTTT.

The J gene is TRBJ1-1, the V gene TRBV5-4, with 8 bases that match TRBD1. Germline V gene data show CDR1 as SGHNT and CDR2 as YYREEE (reference sequence). This CDR3 contains 14 residues. The ends lost 7 bases at V and 0 bases at J; junction bases unmatched: 5. The CDR3 loop is CASEFRGLNTEAFF. CDR3 sequence (DNA): TGTGCCAGCGAATTCAGGGGGCTGAACACTGAAGCTTTCTTT. Full variable domain (missing parts from reference TRBV5-4 and TRBJ1-1): ETGVTQSPTHLIKTRGQQVTLRCSSQSGHNTVSWYQQALGQGPQFIFQYYREEENGRGNFPPRFSGLQFPNYSSELNVNALELDDSALYLCASEFRGLNTEAFFGQGTRLTVV.

This sequence joins TRBV27 and TRBJ1-5; weak D call: TRBD1 (5 bases). With 6 bases removed from V and 6 bases from J, the gap between germline ends came to 18 bases. The CDR3 is made up of 15 amino acids. Germline V gene sequence: CDR1 MNHEY, CDR2 SMNVEV (reference sequence). The CDR3 bases are TGTGCCAGCAGCCGGGGGGGTGAAGCAATTCAGCCCCAGCATTTT. It translates to CASSRGGEAIQPQHF.

The V call is TRBV27, the J call TRBJ1-2; TRBD1 might be the D (5 bases). Looked up from germline, CDR1 is MNHEY and CDR2 is SMNVEV (reference sequence). The CDR3 runs 16 residues. Trimming cost V 2 bases and J 5 bases, with 18 bases left between them. This chain's CDR3 is CASSLRAGREVYGYTF. CDR3 DNA sequence: TGTGCCAGCAGTTTACGGGCGGGACGGGAAGTTTATGGCTACACCTTC.

Turning to this clone: One junction end disagrees with the germline gene, perhaps due to a read error. The chain combines TRBV7-7 with TRBJ2-5; TRBD2 aligns across 8 bases. This CDR3 has 14 amino acids. Germline loops: CDR1 SSHAT, CDR2 FNYEAQ (reference sequence). CDR3 DNA sequence: TGTGCTAGCACCGCCGCGGGGGGAGGTGAGACCCAGTACTTC. Residues: CASTAAGGGETQYF. Looking up the rest from reference TRBV7-7 and TRBJ2-5 gives the full variable domain: GAGVSQSPRYKVTKRGQDVTLRCDPISSHATLYWYQQALGQGPEFLTYFNYEAQPDKSGLPSDRFSAERPEGSISTLTIQRTEQRDSAMYRCASTAAGGGETQYFGPGTRLLVL.

V usage is TRBV7-3 and J usage is TRBJ1-1; D call uncertain. V was clipped by 6 bases and J by 5 bases, with 13 bases between them. Germline V gene lookup returns CDR1 SGHTA and CDR2 FQGTGA. The CDR3 loop spans 13 amino acids. CDR3 sequence (DNA): TGTGCCAGCAGTTCTCTGACGGAGACTGAAGCTTTCTTT. It is translated as CASSSLTETEAFF.

The V call is TRBV7-9, the J call TRBJ2-5; 9 bases map to TRBD2. The CDR3 runs 16 residues. V shed 5 bases and J 1 base; nucleotides not matched to a gene: 8. Germline V gene sequence: CDR1 SEHNR, CDR2 FQNEAQ (reference sequence). This chain's CDR3 is CASSPAVAGAQETQYF. CDR3 bases: TGTGCCAGCAGCCCCGCGGTAGCGGGAGCCCAAGAGACCCAGTACTTC.

This clone was seen just once. This chain links TRBV18 with TRBJ2-3, with 11 bases that match TRBD1. After removal of 3 bases from V and 2 bases from J, the junction contained 4 bases not matched to a gene. The CDR3 spans 16 residues. Germline CDR1 reads KGHSH; CDR2 reads LQKENI. This chain's CDR3 is CASSPLGQGATDTQYF. The DNA of the CDR3 is TGTGCCAGCTCACCCCTTGGACAGGGGGCCACAGATACGCAGTATTTT.

This chain joins TRBV13 and TRBJ2-2, with 9 bases lining up with TRBD1. The CDR3 contains 14 residues. J lost 10 bases, V lost 2 bases, and 5 bases had no gene match. Germline assignment: CDR1 PRHDT and CDR2 FYEKMQ (reference sequence). The CDR3 reads CASSLSQGAVELFF. DNA for the CDR3: TGTGCCAGCAGCTTATCACAGGGGGCCGTGGAGCTGTTTTTT. Filled out from reference TRBV13 and TRBJ2-2, the complete variable domain reads AAGVIQSPRHLIKEKRETATLKCYPIPRHDTVYWYQQGPGQDPQFLISFYEKMQSDKGSIPDRFSAQQFSDYHSELNMSSLELGDSALYFCASSLSQGAVELFFGEGSRLTVL.

The table lists this clone with a count of one. CDR3 residues: CASRHDRGGSGGYTF. CDR3 DNA sequence: TGTGCCAGCAGGCATGACAGGGGGGGGAGTGGCGGCTACACCTTC. This chain uses TRBV5-8 with TRBJ1-2; 9 nucleotides agree with TRBD1. This CDR3 is 15 amino acids long. CDR1 is SGHTS and CDR2 is YDEGEE in the germline V gene. The ends lost 5 bases at V and 8 bases at J; junction bases unmatched: 13.

The rearrangement joins TRBV5-1 to TRBJ2-3; 8 positions agree with TRBD2. The V gene's germline CDR1 is SGHRS and CDR2 YFSETQ. J was trimmed by 0 bases and V by 0 bases; bases with no gene match: 6. The CDR3 sequence is 17 residues long. The CDR3 bases are TGCGCCAGCAGCTTGGCGGTAGCGGGGATTAGCACAGATACGCAGTATTTT. It yields the protein CASSLAVAGISTDTQYF.

The chain combines TRBV5-1 with TRBJ2-5, with D possibly being TRBD2 (6 bases). The CDR3 sequence is 15 residues long. Germline V gene lookup returns CDR1 SGHRS and CDR2 YFSETQ. Trimming pared 4 bases from V and 1 base from J, leaving 14 bases between. This CDR3 is CASSEEGGLQETQYF. Written as DNA, the CDR3 is TGCGCCAGCAGCGAGGAGGGTGGGCTCCAAGAGACCCAGTACTTC.

This clone showed up just once. The chain recombines TRBV28 with TRBJ1-1, with no clear D. CDR3 length: 13 amino acids. The germline V gene encodes CDR1 MDHEN and CDR2 SYDVKM. The germline V and J ends were trimmed by 6 bases and 4 bases, with 12 bases remaining between them. CDR3 DNA: TGTGCCAGCAGGAGACTAATGGGCACTGAAGCTTTCTTT. Translation: CASRRLMGTEAFF.

Here the CDR3 reads CASSSPLDSYGYTF. For the CDR3, the DNA is TGTGCCAGCAGCTCCCCCCTAGACAGTTATGGCTACACCTTC. V gene TRBV7-2 combines with J gene TRBJ1-2; TRBD1 is a possible D gene (5 bases). The V gene lost 4 bases and the J gene lost 5 bases, with 14 bases spanning the gap. This CDR3 has 14 residues. CDR1 is SGHTA, CDR2 FQGNSA, per germline.

This clone was observed a few times. The V and J genes are TRBV28 and TRBJ1-5, with TRBD1 identical over 7 bases. Losses at the gene ends were 9 bases for V and 3 bases for J; bases not matched to a gene: 5. The CDR3 totals 13 residues. Germline assignment: CDR1 MDHEN and CDR2 SYDVKM. The chain's CDR3 is CASGDSPNQPQHF. The DNA for the CDR3 is TGTGCCAGTGGGGACAGTCCCAATCAGCCCCAGCATTTT.